This T cell receptor beta chain was identified in a study of T cell responses to AZD1222 COVID-19 vaccine. Sequencing was performed with immunoSEQ multiplex PCR; in TCRdb, only in-frame clones are kept and a portion is missing. Of around 150,000 clones in the sample, about nine tenths were seen once. Findings and limits, study-wide: The repertoires were collected only after the peak T cell response. Unmutated variant regions are reportedly targeted by nearly half of spike-specific TCRs.

The length of the CDR3 is 15 residues. CDR1 is SGHTA and CDR2 is FQGNSA in the germline V gene. V trimming: 2 bases; J trimming: 8 bases; junction bases outside the gene matches: 8. As for this clone: What it binds is unknown.

This TCR derives from an adult in good health. This sample comprised peripheral blood, obtained on day 0 of AZD1222 vaccination. The chain is built from TRBV7-2 and TRBJ1-2; TRBD1 matches at 10 bases. The DNA of the CDR3 is TGTGCCAGCAGCTTAAACCCGGGACAGGGGTTCGGCTACACCTTC. The encoded protein is CASSLNPGQGFGYTF.